What follows are 10 T cell receptor beta chains derived from one specimen sequenced in a study of blood T cell repertoires in COVID-19. Generated by immunoSEQ multiplex PCR, the TCRdb table keeps only in-frame clones and is missing some. Seen here are about 50,000 clones, around 90% observed once, and the top ten hold less than 2.5%. The sequencing sample was made of peripheral blood. All receptors come from a human donor in a cohort sampled during active COVID-19.

This clone appeared once. This sequence joins TRBV3-1 (or the pseudogene TRBV3-2) and TRBJ2-2, with 7 bases identical to TRBD1. The CDR3 sequence is 19 residues long. J gave up 4 bases and V 1 base, and 15 bases lay outside the gene matches. The germline gives CDR1 LGHDT, CDR2 YNNKEL (reference sequence). The CDR3 bases are TGTGCCAGCAGCCAAGTACCGCCGGACAGGAAAATAAGCACCGGGGAGCTGTTTTTT. Translated: CASSQVPPDRKISTGELFF.

The CDR3 loop reads CASSQLIGGLRYYEQYF. The CDR3 DNA sequence: TGCGCCAGCAGCCAACTTATTGGGGGACTGAGATATTACGAGCAGTACTTC. This chain uses TRBV4-1 with TRBJ2-7, with TRBD2 as a possible D gene (6 bases). The CDR3 runs to 17 residues. The germline V gene has CDR1 MGHRA and CDR2 YSYEKL. V lost 2 bases, J lost 4 bases, and 21 bases lay in between.

This sequence joins TRBV18 and TRBJ2-2; maybe TRBD1 (6 bases). The germline V gene has CDR1 KGHSH and CDR2 LQKENI. The CDR3 runs to 15 residues. Trimming stripped 5 bases from V and 0 bases from J, with 10 bases between. The CDR3, as DNA: TGTGCCAGCTCAGACAGGAAAGCGAACACCGGGGAGCTGTTTTTT. Residues: CASSDRKANTGELFF.

This sequence joins TRBV4-2 and TRBJ1-4; D unresolved. Trimming left V 0 bases short and J 5 bases short, with 10 bases between. CDR1 and CDR2 from the germline V gene are LGHNA and YNFKEQ. The CDR3 totals 15 residues. CDR3 protein: CASSQDPDTNEKLFF. The CDR3 region has the DNA TGTGCCAGCAGCCAAGATCCAGATACGAATGAAAAACTGTTTTTT.

V usage is TRBV23-1 and J usage is TRBJ2-4; TRBD1 agrees at 8 bases. TRBV23-1 is an ORF, with its function uncertain. With 1 base clipped from V and 4 bases from J, the junction kept 18 bases outside the gene matches. The CDR3 covers 20 residues. For the CDR3, the DNA is TGCGCCAGCAGTCAATTTAGGGACAGGTGGGCCGGGACAGAGAAAAACATTCAGTACTTC. It yields the protein CASSQFRDRWAGTEKNIQYF.

The V gene is TRBV5-1, the J gene TRBJ2-3; 9 nucleotides line up with TRBD1. The CDR3 contains 16 residues. The V gene's germline CDR1 is SGHRS and CDR2 YFSETQ. V lost 5 bases and J lost 2; bases outside the gene matches: 9. The CDR3 DNA reads TGCGCCAGCAGTTATTTGGGGACAGGGTTCACAGATACGCAGTATTTT. This sequence encodes CASSYLGTGFTDTQYF.

The gene calls are TRBV27 and TRBJ2-5; 11 bases match TRBD2. Losses at the gene ends were 4 bases for V and 5 bases for J; bases not matched to a gene: 6. Germline V gene data show CDR1 as MNHEY and CDR2 as SMNVEV (reference sequence). The length of the CDR3 is 15 residues. The CDR3 protein is CASSSLAGGRETQYF. In DNA, the CDR3 is TGTGCCAGCAGTTCGCTAGCGGGAGGTCGGGAGACCCAGTACTTC.

The gene calls are TRBV15 and TRBJ2-5; TRBD2 matches 9 bases. V lost 1 base, J lost 2 bases, and 2 bases stayed unmatched. The CDR3 consists of 15 residues. The germline V gene encodes CDR1 LNHNV and CDR2 YYDKDF (reference sequence). In DNA form, the CDR3 reads TGTGCCACCAGCAGAGCTAGCGGGACACAAGAGACCCAGTACTTC. It yields the protein CATSRASGTQETQYF.

The chain uses TRBV4-3 and TRBJ1-1, with 8 bases that match TRBD1. CDR3 length: 16 residues. With 3 bases clipped from V and 0 bases from J, the junction kept 6 bases outside the gene matches. CDR1 and CDR2 from the germline V gene are LGHNA and YSLEER. The CDR3 sequence is CASSQHRQGLNTEAFF. In nucleotides, the CDR3 is TGCGCCAGCAGCCAGCATCGACAGGGGTTGAACACTGAAGCTTTCTTT.

The chain recombines TRBV7-9 with TRBJ2-5; D is uncertain. V was trimmed by 8 bases and J by 2 bases, leaving 12 bases between them. The CDR3 has 13 amino acids. Germline V lookup: CDR1 SEHNR, CDR2 FQNEAQ (reference sequence). The CDR3 protein is CASERAYQETQYF. The CDR3 DNA sequence: TGTGCCAGCGAGCGTGCTTATCAAGAGACCCAGTACTTC.